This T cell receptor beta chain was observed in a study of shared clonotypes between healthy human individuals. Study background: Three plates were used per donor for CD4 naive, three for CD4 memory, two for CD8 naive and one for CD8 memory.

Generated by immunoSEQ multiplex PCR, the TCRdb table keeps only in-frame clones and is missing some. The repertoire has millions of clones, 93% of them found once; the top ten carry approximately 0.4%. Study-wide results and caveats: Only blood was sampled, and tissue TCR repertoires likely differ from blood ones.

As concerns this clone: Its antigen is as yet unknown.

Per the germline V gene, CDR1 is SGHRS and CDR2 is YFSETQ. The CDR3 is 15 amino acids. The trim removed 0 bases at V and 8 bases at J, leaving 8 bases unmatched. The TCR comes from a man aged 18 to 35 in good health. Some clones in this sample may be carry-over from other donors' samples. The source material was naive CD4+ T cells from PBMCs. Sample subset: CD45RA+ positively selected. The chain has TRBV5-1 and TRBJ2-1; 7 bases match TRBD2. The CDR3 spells CASSLEAGVNYEQFF. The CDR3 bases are TGCGCCAGCAGCTTGGAGGCGGGAGTTAACTATGAGCAGTTCTTC.